Presented here are 2 T cell receptor beta chains from one specimen sequenced in a study of TIL therapy for anti-PD-1-resistant metastatic lung cancer. Time point defined: pre-treatment sample, taken before nivolumab and TIL therapy. Most excised metastases sampled were pleural nodules or supraclavicular lymph nodes. The libraries were made with immunoSEQ v3. Some clones are missing from TCRdb's copy, which holds only in-frame ones; the method was immunoSEQ multiplex PCR. The data contain about 95,000 clones, roughly two thirds of them singletons. The sequences come from tumor tissue, collected at baseline. These TCRs come from a person aged 25-85 years with non-small cell lung cancer.

V gene TRBV20-1 combines with J gene TRBJ2-5; TRBD2 might be the D (7 bases). With 3 bases removed from V and 5 bases from J, the gap between germline ends came to 19 bases. Germline CDR1 reads DFQATT; CDR2 reads SNEGSKA (reference sequence). The CDR3 is 15 residues long. CDR3 residues: CSASLTGGDSETQYF. The CDR3 DNA reads TGCAGTGCTAGTCTTACGGGGGGCGATTCGGAGACCCAGTACTTC.

A few counts support this clone. V is TRBV1 and J is TRBJ2-7; the table's D call of TRBD1 was not tested on the DNA. TRBV1 represents a pseudogene. The CDR3 runs 13 residues. CDR3 loop: CTSSWWSGYEQYF. The CDR3 nucleotides read TGCACCAGCAGCTGGTGGTCAGGGTACGAGCAGTACTTC.